These 9 T cell receptor beta chains were sequenced from one sample in a study of CXCR3-negative and CXCR3-positive naive CD8 T cells. These receptors' antigens are unknown. Findings and caveats of the study: A higher hydrophobicity marked the TRB CDR3s of CXCR3-positive naive cells versus CXCR3-negative naive cells.

Carrying UMI labels, the TRB cDNA libraries were prepared through 5' RACE. TCRdb re-called the 5' RACE reads; every CDR3 protein appears as one record, without DNA. This repertoire includes about 130,000 distinct CDR3 sequences. The sample was naive CXCR3+ CD8+ T cells from blood. Noted subset: CD45RO-CCR7+CD27+CD95- naive CD8+ T cells expressing CXCR3 (TNR3+). The receptors were sampled from a human donor in good health. Some clones in this sample may be carry-over from other donors' samples.

The genes are TRBV28 and TRBJ1-2; TCRdb reports TRBD1, a call that lacks DNA to check it against. This CDR3 is 15 amino acids long. The V gene's germline CDR1 is MDHEN and CDR2 SYDVKM. The CDR3 sequence is CASRGRVKNNYGYTF.

V is TRBV28 and J is TRBJ2-7; the D call from TCRdb, TRBD2, cannot be confirmed without DNA. Germline CDR1 reads MDHEN; CDR2 reads SYDVKM. The CDR3 extends over 19 amino acids. The CDR3 protein is CASSFSGTSGRSTSYEQYF. Full variable domain (remainder filled in from reference TRBV28 and TRBJ2-7): DVKVTQSSRYLVKRTGEKVFLECVQDMDHENMFWYRQDPGLGLRLIYFSYDVKMKEKGDIPEGYSVSREKKERFSLILESASTNQTSMYLCASSFSGTSGRSTSYEQYFGPGTRLTVT.

The V and J genes are TRBV9 and TRBJ2-6; TCRdb names TRBD1, which stays unverified in the absence of DNA. The CDR3 length is 13 residues. The germline V gene has CDR1 SGDLS and CDR2 YYNGEE. The CDR3: CASSPGEANVLTF.

CDR3 amino acids: CATSRDGSPSGAYEQYF. This rearrangement joins TRBV15 to TRBJ2-7. Germline CDR1 is LNHNV and CDR2 is YYDKDF (reference sequence). The CDR3 is 17 residues long.

This rearrangement joins TRBV5-4 to TRBJ1-2; there is no DNA to check the TCRdb D call of TRBD1. The germline V gene has CDR1 SGHNT and CDR2 YYREEE (reference sequence). The CDR3 has 16 amino acids. The CDR3 sequence is CASSLVGTGVDYGYTF.

The chain carries TRBV25-1 and TRBJ2-7. CDR1 and CDR2 (germline): MGHDK, SYGVNS. CDR3 length: 16 amino acids. The CDR3: CASSEYVSGDSYEQYF.

This chain joins TRBV28 and TRBJ1-2; the TCRdb call, TRBD1, lacks DNA for checking. The germline gives CDR1 MDHEN, CDR2 SYDVKM. The CDR3 spans 16 residues. The chain's CDR3 is CASSFGGPGASYGYTF.

The rearrangement joins TRBV12-3 or TRBV12-4 to TRBJ2-1. This CDR3 spans 13 amino acids. Here the CDR3 reads CASSLLPHHEQFF.

This chain joins TRBV27 and TRBJ1-2; the TCRdb D gene call, TRBD1, has no DNA to confirm it. The germline gives CDR1 MNHEY, CDR2 SMNVEV (reference sequence). The CDR3 totals 15 residues. The CDR3 is CASSLAAPPDYGYTF.